The rows below give T cell receptor beta chains drawn from one sample of a study of blood T cell repertoires in COVID-19. Sequencing was performed with immunoSEQ multiplex PCR; in TCRdb, only in-frame clones are kept and a portion is missing. The sample shows fewer than 200,000 clones, roughly four fifths of them seen only once. Sequenced input: peripheral blood. These receptors were obtained from a woman aged 40 to 50 with COVID-19, enrolled during active disease. The CDR3 runs from the conserved cysteine through the conserved F or W. Fields, in order: D gene, V gene, clone size, J gene, CDR3 DNA, CDR3 protein. A D gene is named only where the DNA matches it firmly. Clone size is not always given. Where it is, it says once, few, many or a class for expanded clones.

>TRBD2|TRBV18|few|TRBJ2-1
TGTGCCAGCTCACCACAGACTAGCGGGAGTTCCTACAATGAGCAGTTCTTC
CASSPQTSGSSYNEQFF
>NA|TRBV19|NA|TRBJ1-6
TGTGCCAGTAGTACCGACCTCAGGGCACATGCCCTCCACTTT
CASSTDLRAHALHF
>NA|TRBV2|NA|TRBJ1-4
TGTGCCAGCAGGGTTAGGGGTACTAATGAAAAACTGTTTTTT
CASRVRGTNEKLFF
>NA|TRBV5-6|once|TRBJ2-1
TGTGCCAGCAGCTTGGCCCTAGTGCAGTTCTTC
CASSLALVQFF
>NA|TRBV7-9|few|TRBJ1-2
TGTGCCAGCAGCTTAGAGGGTATGGGACTCTATGGCTACACCTTC
CASSLEGMGLYGYTF
>NA|TRBV30|NA|TRBJ2-7
TGTGCCTGGAGTGGACTGGTCTCGGGGGAGCAGTACTTC
CAWSGLVSGEQYF
>NA|TRBV28|NA|TRBJ1-1
TGTGCCAGCAGGATTCCCCCCGGGGGTCAGAACACTGAAGCTTTCTTT
CASRIPPGGQNTEAFF
>TRBD1|TRBV25-1|NA|TRBJ2-2
TGTGCCACCATGGGACAGGCCTCCGGGGAGCTGTTTTTT
CATMGQASGELFF
>NA|TRBV15|once|TRBJ2-2
TGTGCCACCCGGGTGGCGGGATCGGGCACCGGGGAGCTGTTTTTT
CATRVAGSGTGELFF
>NA|TRBV5-4|once|TRBJ2-1
TGTGCCAGCAGCTCTGGGGGGTTTGGCAATGAGCAGTTCTTC
CASSSGGFGNEQFF
>TRBD1|TRBV3-1/TRBV3-2|NA|TRBJ2-5
TGTGCCAGCAGCCCGCGGACAGGGAAAGAGACCCAGTACTTC
CASSPRTGKETQYF
>TRBD1|TRBV15|NA|TRBJ2-5
TGTGCCACCAGGGGGGACAGTGAAGAGACCCAGTACTTC
CATRGDSEETQYF
>NA|TRBV2|NA|TRBJ1-4
TGTGCCAGCAGTCAGGCTGACAGCAATGAAAAACTGTTTTTT
CASSQADSNEKLFF
>NA|TRBV7-6|once|TRBJ2-2
TGTGCCAGCAGCTTAGCTGCGGGGAACACCGGGGAGCTGTTTTTT
CASSLAAGNTGELFF
>NA|TRBV6-6|NA|TRBJ2-7
TGTGCCAGCAGCTTCAAAGCAGGGACCTACGAGCAGTACTTC
CASSFKAGTYEQYF
>NA|TRBV5-6|NA|TRBJ1-5
TGTGCCAGCAGCTCTCTGGGGGGGGACCATCAGCCCCAGCATTTT
CASSSLGGDHQPQHF
>NA|TRBV29-1|NA|TRBJ2-1
TGCAGCGTGGAATGGACTTACAATGAGCAGTTCTTC
CSVEWTYNEQFF
>NA|TRBV6-2/TRBV6-3|NA|TRBJ2-5
TGTGCCAGCAGCATCGAGCGTCGGGAGACCCAGTACTTC
CASSIERRETQYF
>TRBD1|TRBV2|NA|TRBJ1-2
TGTGCCAGCATGGGGTACAGGGGTCTTGGCTACACCTTC
CASMGYRGLGYTF
>TRBD2|TRBV11-3|NA|TRBJ2-3
TGTGCCAGCAGCCCCGGCCTCGGACTAGCGGGAGGCACAGATACGCAGTATTTT
CASSPGLGLAGGTDTQYF
>TRBD1|TRBV2|NA|TRBJ2-2
TGTGCCAGCGTACCTGGACCCGGGACAGGGGGCCATTCGCGGCGGAGCGGGGAGCTGTTTTTT
CASVPGPGTGGHSRRSGELFF
>NA|TRBV3-1/TRBV3-2|NA|TRBJ1-1
TGTGCCAGCAGCCCCCGGTATAGTACTGAAGCTTTCTTT
CASSPRYSTEAFF
>TRBD1|TRBV7-9|once|TRBJ2-7
TGTGCCAGCAGCTACGGGACAGGGGGTAACGAGCAGTACTTC
CASSYGTGGNEQYF
>TRBD1|TRBV16|few|TRBJ1-6
TGTGCCAGCAGCCAGAGACAGGGTCTTAATTCACCCCTCCACTTT
CASSQRQGLNSPLHF
>TRBD1|TRBV28|NA|TRBJ1-1
TGTGCCAGCAGTACCTTAACAGGGGCCGAAGCTTTCTTT
CASSTLTGAEAFF
>NA|TRBV7-3|NA|TRBJ2-3
TGTGCCAGCAGCTTAAGGGGCCGTAGCACAGATACGCAGTATTTT
CASSLRGRSTDTQYF
>NA|TRBV6-5|once|TRBJ1-5
TGTGCCAGCAGTTCGATCCAGGGGTTCAATCAGCCCCAGCATTTT
CASSSIQGFNQPQHF
>NA|TRBV19|NA|TRBJ1-5
TGTGCCAGTAGCATGCGGGATCAGCCCCAGCATTTT
CASSMRDQPQHF
>NA|TRBV11-2|NA|TRBJ1-3
TGTGCCAGCAGCTTAGATCTCCGCTCTGGAAACACCATATATTTT
CASSLDLRSGNTIYF
>NA|TRBV30|NA|TRBJ1-5
TGTGCCTGGAGTGTAGACAGGCGTCAGCCCCAGCATTTT
CAWSVDRRQPQHF
>TRBD1|TRBV18|NA|TRBJ2-7
TGTGCCAGCTCTGCCGACAGGGGGCGCGGTTACGAGCAGTACTTC
CASSADRGRGYEQYF
>NA|TRBV15|NA|TRBJ2-5
TGTGCCACCAGCGTTTCTCGGTACCCCGGAGGGACCCAGTACTTC
CATSVSRYPGGTQYF
>TRBD1|TRBV7-2|NA|TRBJ1-2
TGTGCCAGCAGCTCGACAGGGTTCTCTGACTACACCTTC
CASSSTGFSDYTF
>NA|TRBV7-6|NA|TRBJ2-7
TGTGCCAGCAGTCCAGGGGGGTCCAGGGACTACGAGCAGTACTTC
CASSPGGSRDYEQYF
>NA|TRBV7-2|NA|TRBJ1-5
TGTGCCAGCAGCTCCCCAGGCTATAGCAATCAGCCCCAGCATTTT
CASSSPGYSNQPQHF
>TRBD1|TRBV14|NA|TRBJ2-6
TGTGCCAGCAGCCAGCCGGGACAGGCGTCCGGGGCCAACGTCCTGACTTTC
CASSQPGQASGANVLTF
>NA|TRBV19|NA|TRBJ2-1
TGTGCCAGTAGTATAGATCTTAACAATGAGCAGTTCTTC
CASSIDLNNEQFF
>TRBD2|TRBV7-6|NA|TRBJ2-3
TGTGCCAGCAGCTTGATAAGACTAGCGGGGGTGGTGGATACGCAGTATTTT
CASSLIRLAGVVDTQYF
>TRBD1|TRBV28|NA|TRBJ1-2
TGTGCCAGCAGTTTGCCGACAGGGAGGTATGGCTACACCTTC
CASSLPTGRYGYTF
>TRBD2|TRBV19|NA|TRBJ2-3
TGTGCCAGTAAAAAGAACAGCGGGAGTCCGGTTGATACGCAGTATTTT
CASKKNSGSPVDTQYF
>NA|TRBV19|NA|TRBJ1-6
TGTGCCAGTGGGAGTAACAGGGTGGAAAATTCACCCCTCCACTTT
CASGSNRVENSPLHF
>TRBD1|TRBV6-1|NA|TRBJ2-1
TGTGCCAGCAGTGACAGCGGGACAGGGGGGTACAATGAGCAGTTCTTC
CASSDSGTGGYNEQFF
>NA|TRBV4-1|NA|TRBJ1-1
TGCGCCAGCAGCCAAGGGCCTCAAACACGGAGGATGAACACTGAAGCTTTCTTT
CASSQGPQTRRMNTEAFF
>NA|TRBV5-1|few|TRBJ2-7
TGCGCCAGCAGCTTGGGGCCCCGCTCCTACGAGCAGTACTTC
CASSLGPRSYEQYF
>NA|TRBV14|NA|TRBJ2-7
TGTGCCAGCAGCCGCGGGTACTCCTACGAGCAGTACTTC
CASSRGYSYEQYF
>NA|TRBV7-8|NA|TRBJ2-2
TGTGCCAGCAGCTTAGTAGTGTTAAACACCGGGGAGCTGTTTTTT
CASSLVVLNTGELFF
>TRBD2|TRBV9|NA|TRBJ2-3
TGTGCCAGCAGCGTAGATACCTTAGCGGGGGTCTTGGATACGCAGTATTTT
CASSVDTLAGVLDTQYF
>TRBD1|TRBV7-9|NA|TRBJ2-2
TGTGCCAGCTCCGGACAGGGGGCCACCGGGGAGCTGTTTTTT
CASSGQGATGELFF
>TRBD2|TRBV19|NA|TRBJ2-1
TGTGCCAGTAGTATAGAAGTAGCGGGGTCCTACAATGAGCAGTTCTTC
CASSIEVAGSYNEQFF
>TRBD2|TRBV7-9|NA|TRBJ2-7
TGTGCCAGCAGCGAACGCGGGACTAGCGGAGCGGAGCAGTACTTC
CASSERGTSGAEQYF
>NA|TRBV9|NA|TRBJ1-1
TGTGCCAGCAGCGGAAGTAAGAGTGAAGCTTTCTTT
CASSGSKSEAFF
>TRBD1|TRBV18|NA|TRBJ2-7
TGTGCCAGCTCACCGGGGACAGGGAGGGTCGAGCAGTACTTC
CASSPGTGRVEQYF
>NA|TRBV11-2|few|TRBJ2-3
TGTGCCAGCAGCCCTGGACAGACCACAGATACGCAGTATTTT
CASSPGQTTDTQYF
>TRBD1|TRBV19|NA|TRBJ1-2
TGTGCCAGTAGTCCTCCCCCCGGGACAGGAGCTAACTATGGCTACACCTTC
CASSPPPGTGANYGYTF
>NA|TRBV7-3|few|TRBJ1-1
TGTGCCAGCAGCTTAATAGGCTCGGGAGCTGAAGCTTTCTTT
CASSLIGSGAEAFF
>NA|TRBV7-9|few|TRBJ1-5
TGTGCCAGCAGCTTATGGGCGGGGGATAGCAATCAGCCCCAGCATTTT
CASSLWAGDSNQPQHF
>NA|TRBV7-8|NA|TRBJ1-2
TGTGCCAGCAGCTTAGACCCGACAGGATACACCTATGGCTACACCTTC
CASSLDPTGYTYGYTF
>NA|TRBV9|NA|TRBJ2-7
TGTGCCAGCAGCGTTGCCCCGGGGGAGCAGTACTTC
CASSVAPGEQYF
>NA|TRBV11-2|NA|TRBJ1-1
TGTGCCAGCAGCTTAATTCCCTTGAACACTGAAGCTTTCTTT
CASSLIPLNTEAFF